This TCR beta chain was sequenced for a study of blood T cell repertoires in COVID-19. On the study more broadly: COVID-19 samples collected from the United States, Italy and Spain covered acute and convalescent phases.

Each participant's cohort was designated according to participant-reported clinical history. Someone with COVID-19 had been met by exposed participants within 2 weeks before study entry. The germline V and J ends were trimmed by 2 bases and 4 bases, with 8 bases remaining between them. CDR1 and CDR2 from the germline V gene are SGHTA and FQGNSA. The CDR3 consists of 13 residues. Original processing methods: How many nucleated cells were present was estimated from reference gene primer amplification. The data were produced by immunoSEQ multiplex PCR, yet TCRdb's version contains in-frame clones alone and is incomplete. V, J and clone size derive from that table, while D and trimming were established from the DNA sequence. The sample consists of around 250,000 clones, 85% to 90% of them appearing once.

The rearrangement joins TRBV7-2 to TRBJ1-2, with D possibly TRBD1 on 6 matching bases. The sequencing sample was made of PBMCs or T cells enriched from blood (not recorded which). The clonotype comes from a middle-aged man who had been exposed to COVID-19. The CDR3 nucleotides read TGTGCCAGCAGCTTAAGCAGGGGCTATGGCTACACCTTC. Translation gives CASSLSRGYGYTF.